The 7 T cell receptor beta chains below come from one sample, sequenced in a study of cytomegalovirus exposure and HLA in healthy donors (dated by TCRdb to between 2016 and 2019). Library construction relied on the immunoSEQ multiplex PCR assay. For the multiplex PCR, a mixture combining 60 forward primers for TCR Vbeta segments and 13 reverse primers for TCR Jbeta segments was used. TCRdb mirrors the immuneACCESS table, restricted to in-frame sequences. Some clones are absent from its copies; in checked studies, under half trace to an unresolved V gene, and the reason for the others is unknown. The sample table shows under 200,000 clones, and roughly four fifths are seen once. Around 0.97% of the sample comes from the top ten. Sequencing was carried out using PBMCs. The receptors originated from a girl aged 2 to 9 in good health and CMV-seropositive.

V and J are TRBV5-1 and TRBJ2-1, with 10 bases identical to TRBD2. The germline CDR1 and CDR2 sequences are SGHRS and YFSETQ. J was trimmed by 8 bases and V by 4 bases; bases with no gene match: 12. CDR3 length equals 16 residues. The CDR3 nucleotides are TGCGCCAGCAGCGCTGGACTAGCGGTGAGTGGAGATGAGCAGTTCTTC. This gives the protein CASSAGLAVSGDEQFF.

The chain employs TRBV5-1 and TRBJ1-2; maybe TRBD1 (5 bases). This CDR3 spans 14 amino acids. Per germline, CDR1 SGHRS and CDR2 YFSETQ. With 0 bases removed from V and 4 bases from J, the gap between germline ends came to 10 bases. The CDR3 here is CASSLGDRAYGYTF. For the CDR3, the DNA is TGCGCCAGCAGCTTGGGTGACAGAGCCTATGGCTACACCTTC.

The J gene is TRBJ1-6, the V gene TRBV28, with unresolved D. The CDR3 length is 13 residues. V dropped 3 bases and J dropped 9 bases, with 9 bases sitting between them. Germline-derived CDR1 and CDR2 are MDHEN and SYDVKM. This chain's CDR3 is CASSLRILSPLHF. In nucleotides, the CDR3 is TGTGCCAGCAGTTTGAGGATCCTTTCACCCCTCCACTTT.

The gene calls are TRBV6-1 and TRBJ1-1; D is uncertain. In germline, CDR1 is MNHNS, CDR2 SASEGT. V lost 5 bases and J 4 bases, leaving 17 bases between the germline ends. CDR3 length: 15 residues. CDR3 loop: CASSPTTTPITEAFF. As DNA, the CDR3 is TGTGCCAGCAGTCCCACGACTACTCCGATCACTGAAGCTTTCTTT.

The gene calls are TRBV5-4 and TRBJ2-2; D might be TRBD2 (6 bases). The germline CDR1 and CDR2 sequences are SGHNT and YYREEE (reference sequence). Trimming left V 4 bases short and J 1 base short, with 14 bases between. The CDR3 is 16 amino acids. CDR3 in DNA: TGTGCCAGCAGCCTCTTTCCGGGGGAGAACACCGGGGAGCTGTTTTTT. This translates into CASSLFPGENTGELFF.

This clone was detected only once. CDR3: CAIRTGGLFGYTF. In DNA, the CDR3 is TGTGCCATCCGGACAGGGGGCCTGTTTGGCTACACCTTC. V and J are TRBV6-5 and TRBJ1-2; TRBD1 aligns across 11 bases. Trimming took 10 bases from V and 7 from J; bases not matched to a gene: 8. CDR3 length: 13 residues. CDR1 is MNHEY, CDR2 SVGAGI, per germline.

The chain recombines TRBV28 with TRBJ2-2, with D unclear. The CDR3 is made up of 13 amino acids. CDR1 is MDHEN and CDR2 is SYDVKM in the germline V gene. V was trimmed by 8 bases and J by 0 bases, leaving 7 bases between them. This CDR3 is CASEASNTGELFF. The DNA of the CDR3 is TGTGCCAGCGAGGCGTCGAACACCGGGGAGCTGTTTTTT.